This TCR beta chain was captured in a study of shared clonotypes between healthy human individuals. On the study more broadly: A donor's plate count was three for CD4 naive and three for CD4 memory; CD8 naive had two and CD8 memory one. Study-level results: Clonotypes shared by all four donors outscored non-shared clonotypes in generation probability. The authors expected sequencing depth to affect clonotype sharing among donors. Sorted-subset sequencing, rarefaction showed, was incomplete despite large depth.

Trimming stripped 3 bases from V and 4 bases from J, with 7 bases between. The CDR3 runs 13 residues. In germline, CDR1 is GTSNPN, CDR2 SVGIG (reference sequence). Measured with immunoSEQ multiplex PCR; TCRdb has only the in-frame clones, and not every one. The table lists approximately 940,000 clones, over 75% of them singletons, with around 1.4% in the top ten. Remarks on this clone: Its target is unknown.

The source of this sequence is a man aged 18 to 30 in good health. This chain connects TRBV30 to TRBJ2-6, with D perhaps matching TRBD1 (5 bases). The sequencing input was memory CD4+ T cells sorted from blood. Subset meaning: CD45RA-negative fraction. The CDR3 DNA reads as TGTGCCTGGAGCAACAGGGGGGCCAACGTCCTGACTTTC. This encodes CAWSNRGANVLTF.